The T cell receptor (beta chain) described here comes from a study of CXCR3-negative and CXCR3-positive naive CD8 T cells. Overall study results and limits: High diversity, comparable across both naive subsets, contrasted with much lower diversity in memory CD8+ cells.

The CDR3 extends over 14 amino acids. The germline gives CDR1 MNHEY, CDR2 SMNVEV (reference sequence). Through 5' RACE with UMI labels, the TRB cDNA libraries were prepared. TCRdb derives one entry per CDR3 protein from the 5' RACE reads, leaving out DNA. Its table records around 60,000 distinct CDR3 sequences. To note about this clonotype: Antigen specificity is unknown.

This sequence was found in a human donor in good health. Some clones in this sample may be carry-over from other donors' samples. The chain couples TRBV27 to TRBJ2-7; no DNA is available, so the TRBD1 call from TCRdb remains unchecked. The sequencing sample was made of naive CXCR3- CD8+ T cells from blood. Subset: CD45RO-CCR7+CD27+CD95- naive CD8+ T cells lacking CXCR3 (TNR3-). CDR3 sequence: CASSLYSTGYEQYF.